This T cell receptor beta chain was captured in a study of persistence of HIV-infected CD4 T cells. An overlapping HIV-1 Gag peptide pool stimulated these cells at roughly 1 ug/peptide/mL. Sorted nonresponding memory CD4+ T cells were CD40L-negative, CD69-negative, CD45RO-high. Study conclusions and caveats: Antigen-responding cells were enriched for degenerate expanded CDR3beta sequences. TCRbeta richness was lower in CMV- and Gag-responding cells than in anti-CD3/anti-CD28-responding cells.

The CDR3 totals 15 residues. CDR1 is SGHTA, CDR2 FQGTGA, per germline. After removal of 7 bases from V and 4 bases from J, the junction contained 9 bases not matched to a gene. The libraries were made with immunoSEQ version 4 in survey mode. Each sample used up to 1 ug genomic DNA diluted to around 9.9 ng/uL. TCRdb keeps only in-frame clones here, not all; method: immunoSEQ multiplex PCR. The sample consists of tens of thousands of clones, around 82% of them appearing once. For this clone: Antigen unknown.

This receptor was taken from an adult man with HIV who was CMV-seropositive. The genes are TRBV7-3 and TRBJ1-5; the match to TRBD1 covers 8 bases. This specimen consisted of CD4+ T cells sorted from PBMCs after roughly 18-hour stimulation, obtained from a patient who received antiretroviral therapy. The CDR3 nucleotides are TGTGCCAGCAACCCCCCCAGGGGGCGGAATCAGCCCCAGCATTTT. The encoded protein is CASNPPRGRNQPQHF.